One sample yielded the 29 T cell receptor beta chains listed below, sequenced in a study of blood T cell repertoires in COVID-19. The table came from immunoSEQ multiplex PCR; TCRdb's copy has only in-frame clones and leaves some out. The sample includes some 200,000 clones, approximately 80% of them seen just once. The sequencing sample was made of peripheral blood. The receptor set was obtained from a woman aged 80 or over with acute or convalescent COVID-19.

This chain connects TRBV5-1 to TRBJ1-2, with a tentative D call TRBD1 (5 bases). CDR1 and CDR2 (germline): SGHRS, YFSETQ. CDR3 length: 16 amino acids. Trimming left V 4 bases short and J 4 bases short, with 20 bases between. CDR3 sequence: CASSGNRNALGYGYTF. Here the CDR3 DNA reads TGCGCCAGCAGCGGTAACAGGAACGCCCTTGGCTATGGCTACACCTTC.

The chain uses TRBV6-1 and TRBJ1-1; 7 nucleotides align to TRBD1. With 5 bases clipped from V and 11 bases from J, the junction kept 14 bases outside the gene matches. This CDR3 region has 14 residues. Per germline, CDR1 MNHNS and CDR2 SASEGT. Written as DNA, the CDR3 is TGTGCCAGCAGTTATCTGCTTCCTAACAGGGGTGCTTTCTTT. Its protein product is CASSYLLPNRGAFF.

This sequence joins TRBV28 and TRBJ1-6; no clear D gene. Trimming cost V 5 bases and J 7 bases, with 12 bases left between them. Looked up from germline, CDR1 is MDHEN and CDR2 is SYDVKM. The CDR3 is made up of 14 amino acids. CDR3 coding DNA: TGTGCCAGCAGTCCCCGACGGGGAAATTCACCCCTCCACTTT. This encodes CASSPRRGNSPLHF.

The chain employs TRBV12-3 or TRBV12-4 and TRBJ2-2; D unclear. The CDR3 runs to 11 residues. Trimming pared 8 bases from V and 4 bases from J, leaving 5 bases between. CDR3 residues: CASSVTGELFF. Written as DNA, the CDR3 is TGTGCCAGCTCCGTCACCGGGGAGCTGTTTTTT.

V usage is TRBV23-1 and J usage is TRBJ1-2; D is possibly TRBD1 (6 bases). Being an ORF, TRBV23-1 has a function that is uncertain. The V gene lost 0 bases and the J gene lost 1 base, with 18 bases spanning the gap. CDR3 size: 18 residues. CDR3 coding DNA: TGCGCCAGCAGTCAATCCTTCGGGGGGCCCTTCGGTAACTATGGCTACACCTTC. Translated: CASSQSFGGPFGNYGYTF.

This chain links TRBV11-2 with TRBJ2-7; D not certain. The germline V gene encodes CDR1 SGHAT and CDR2 FQNNGV. The CDR3 runs 13 residues. V lost 0 bases and J lost 6, with 9 bases in between. The chain's CDR3 is CASSLDRVGEQYF. CDR3 bases: TGTGCCAGCAGCTTAGATCGAGTCGGCGAGCAGTACTTC.

This chain links TRBV9 with TRBJ1-6; 9 bases match TRBD1. Losses at the gene ends were 3 bases for V and 5 bases for J; bases not matched to a gene: 3. The CDR3 covers 15 residues. From germline, CDR1 is SGDLS and CDR2 YYNGEE. The CDR3 loop reads CASSARTGDNSPLHF. CDR3 coding DNA: TGTGCCAGCAGCGCCCGGACAGGGGATAATTCACCCCTCCACTTT. The variable domain in full, completed from reference TRBV9 and TRBJ1-6, reads DSGVTQTPKHLITATGQRVTLRCSPRSGDLSVYWYQQSLDQGLQFLIQYYNGEERAKGNILERFSAQQFPDLHSELNLSSLELGDSALYFCASSARTGDNSPLHFGNGTRLTVT.

This sequence joins TRBV27 and TRBJ2-2, with TRBD2 matching 13 bases. V lost 6 bases to trimming and J lost 2 bases; unmatched junction nucleotides: 15. The CDR3 is 20 amino acids. Germline CDR1 MNHEY, CDR2 SMNVEV (reference sequence). The CDR3 sequence is CASSSLPGRTSGSNTGELFF. CDR3 DNA sequence: TGTGCCAGCAGCTCCCTCCCAGGAAGGACTAGCGGGAGCAACACCGGGGAGCTGTTTTTT.

Remarks on this clone: This sample includes further DNA sequences coding for the same CDR3. The J gene is TRBJ1-4, the V gene TRBV18, with TRBD1 matching 10 bases. The V gene end was trimmed by 3 bases and the J gene end by 6 bases; junction bases not matched to a gene: 1. Looked up from germline, CDR1 is KGHSH and CDR2 is LQKENI. This CDR3 contains 14 residues. The CDR3 region has the DNA TGTGCCAGCTCACCGGACAGGGGGGATGAAAAACTGTTTTTT. It specifies CASSPDRGDEKLFF.

The chain links TRBV5-1 to TRBJ2-3; 13 bases map to TRBD2. V lost 0 bases and J lost 3; bases outside the gene matches: 7. Germline V CDR1 and CDR2: SGHRS, YFSETQ. This CDR3 comprises 18 residues. CDR3 protein: CASSLVPRTSGSTDTQYF. The CDR3 DNA follows: TGCGCCAGCAGCTTGGTTCCTCGGACTAGCGGGAGTACAGATACGCAGTATTTT.

This clone was detected only once. The chain carries TRBV29-1 and TRBJ2-1; 7 positions agree with TRBD2. Germline CDR1 reads SQVTM; CDR2 reads ANQGSEA. This CDR3 spans 14 amino acids. V lost 4 bases to trimming and J lost 0 bases; unmatched junction nucleotides: 3. The CDR3 region is CSVAPSGSYNEQFF. DNA of the CDR3: TGCAGCGTTGCTCCTAGCGGCTCCTACAATGAGCAGTTCTTC.

CDR3 bases: TGTGCCAGCTCCCGGACAGGGAGCCCTGGCAATCAGCCCCAGCATTTT. Translating gives CASSRTGSPGNQPQHF. J is TRBJ1-5 and V is TRBV18, with 8 bases matching TRBD1. After removal of 6 bases from V and 2 bases from J, the junction contained 9 bases not matched to a gene. This CDR3 has 16 amino acids. Germline CDR1 is KGHSH and CDR2 is LQKENI.

This clone is a singleton in its sample. CDR3 residues: CAWSERGGRTFF. The CDR3 region has the DNA TGTGCCTGGAGTGAGAGGGGGGGACGGACTTTCTTT. This chain uses TRBV30 with TRBJ1-1; a weak D match, TRBD1 (6 bases). The ends were cut back, 1 base at V and 12 bases at J, with 15 bases in the middle. CDR3 length: 12 residues. The germline CDR1 and CDR2 sequences are GTSNPN and SVGIG (reference sequence).

This sequence joins TRBV9 and TRBJ2-5, with 9 bases fitting TRBD2. Per germline, CDR1 SGDLS and CDR2 YYNGEE. The V and J ends lost 1 base and 4 bases, in that order; junction bases with no gene match: 14. The CDR3 is 18 amino acids. This chain's CDR3 is CASSVLQREASVGETQYF. The CDR3 DNA follows: TGTGCCAGCAGCGTACTACAGCGGGAGGCCTCAGTTGGAGAGACCCAGTACTTC.

The rearrangement joins TRBV7-8 to TRBJ1-4; weak D call: TRBD1 (5 bases). The germline V gene has CDR1 SGHVS and CDR2 FQNEAQ. The CDR3 is 18 residues long. V was trimmed by 0 bases and J by 12 bases, leaving 26 bases between them. The CDR3 DNA follows: TGTGCCAGCAGCTTAGCCTTTCGAGACACCACAGGCCATGGGGAACTGTTTTTT. It specifies CASSLAFRDTTGHGELFF.

The V call is TRBV18, the J call TRBJ1-4; no clear D gene. V lost 2 bases, J lost 4 bases, and 2 bases lay in between. This CDR3 comprises 12 residues. CDR1 and CDR2 from the germline V gene are KGHSH and LQKENI. The CDR3 nucleotides are TGTGCCAGCTCACCATATAATGAAAAACTGTTTTTT. Translated, it gives CASSPYNEKLFF.

The table lists this clone with a few counts. The V call is TRBV5-6, the J call TRBJ2-7; 12 bases align to TRBD2. CDR1 SGHDT and CDR2 YYEEEE come from the germline V gene. The ends lost 7 bases at V and 1 base at J; junction bases unmatched: 6. The CDR3 is 15 residues long. CDR3 sequence: CASGGLAGPSYEQYF. Here the CDR3 DNA reads TGTGCCAGCGGAGGACTAGCGGGACCTTCCTACGAGCAGTACTTC. Combining the CDR3 with reference TRBV5-6 and TRBJ2-7 gives the whole variable domain DAGVTQSPTHLIKTRGQQVTLRCSPKSGHDTVSWYQQALGQGPQFIFQYYEEEERQRGNFPDRFSGHQFPNYSSELNVNALLLGDSALYLCASGGLAGPSYEQYFGPGTRLTVT.

This chain links TRBV20-1 with TRBJ2-1, with 8 nucleotides matching TRBD2. V was pared by 3 bases and J by 0 bases, with 7 bases of the junction left unmatched. CDR1 and CDR2 (germline): DFQATT, SNEGSKA (reference sequence). The CDR3 contains 16 residues. The CDR3, as DNA: TGCAGTGCTAGTCCCCAGCGGGGGAGCTCCTACAATGAGCAGTTCTTC. Amino acid sequence: CSASPQRGSSYNEQFF.

J is TRBJ2-7 and V is TRBV19, with 7 bases aligning to TRBD1. V was pared by 4 bases and J by 1 base, with 1 base of the junction left unmatched. Germline V lookup: CDR1 LNHDA, CDR2 SQIVND (reference sequence). The CDR3 length is 13 residues. CDR3 DNA: TGTGCCAGTAGTAGGGACAGATCCTACGAGCAGTACTTC. Encoded protein: CASSRDRSYEQYF.

V usage is TRBV24-1 and J usage is TRBJ2-3; no clear D. CDR3 length: 13 amino acids. Trimming took off 5 bases at V and 0 bases at J, with 5 bases between the two ends. Germline V gene lookup returns CDR1 KGHDR and CDR2 SFDVKD. The CDR3 loop reads CATSGGSTDTQYF. The CDR3, as DNA: TGTGCCACCAGTGGCGGTAGCACAGATACGCAGTATTTT.

The CDR3 nucleotides are TGTGCCAGCAGTTTAACCTCGGGAGCTAGCACAGATACGCAGTATTTT. Its translation: CASSLTSGASTDTQYF. This chain joins TRBV27 and TRBJ2-3; the D gene is possibly TRBD2 (6 bases). Germline CDR1 reads MNHEY; CDR2 reads SMNVEV (reference sequence). V shed 2 bases and J shed 0 bases, with 12 bases lying between them. This CDR3 contains 16 residues.

The V gene is TRBV28, the J gene TRBJ2-7, with a tentative D call TRBD1 (5 bases). CDR1 is MDHEN, CDR2 SYDVKM, per germline. This CDR3 has 14 amino acids. Trimming shortened V by 2 bases and J by 4 bases, and 12 bases separated the two germline ends. The CDR3 nucleotides read TGTGCCAGCAGTTTACACAGGAACAGTTACGAGCAGTACTTC. Its translation is CASSLHRNSYEQYF.

Here the CDR3 reads CASSFSAGATTGELFF. The CDR3 region has the DNA TGCGCCAGCAGCTTTTCGGCGGGGGCTACGACCGGGGAGCTGTTTTTT. The chain links TRBV5-1 to TRBJ2-2, with a weak D call TRBD2 (7 bases). Between the trimmed V and J ends, which lost 2 bases and 5 bases, there was a span of 16 bases. The CDR3 consists of 16 residues. Germline V gene sequence: CDR1 SGHRS, CDR2 YFSETQ.

The table lists this clone with a few counts. J is TRBJ2-7 and V is TRBV14; D is perhaps TRBD1 (5 bases). The CDR3 runs to 14 residues. CDR1 is SGHDN and CDR2 is FVKESK in the germline V gene. The V end lost 0 bases, the J end lost 3 bases, and 9 bases lay between the germline ends. The CDR3 nucleotides are TGTGCCAGCAGCCAAGATCGACAGAGCTACGAGCAGTACTTC. This encodes CASSQDRQSYEQYF. Looking up the rest from reference TRBV14 and TRBJ2-7 gives the full variable domain: EAGVTQFPSHSVIEKGQTVTLRCDPISGHDNLYWYRRVMGKEIKFLLHFVKESKQDESGMPNNRFLAERTGGTYSTLKVQPAELEDSGVYFCASSQDRQSYEQYFGPGTRLTVT.

The chain uses TRBV30 and TRBJ2-1; 9 nucleotides align to TRBD2. The CDR3 has 15 amino acids. V was pared by 1 base and J by 12 bases, with 13 bases of the junction left unmatched. Germline V gene lookup returns CDR1 GTSNPN and CDR2 SVGIG (reference sequence). This CDR3 is CAWSGALAGGDRQFF. The CDR3 DNA follows: TGTGCCTGGAGTGGGGCACTAGCGGGCGGAGATCGGCAGTTCTTC.

This clone was seen a few times. The V and J genes are TRBV4-1 and TRBJ2-7; D perhaps matches TRBD2 (6 bases). Trimming cost V 3 bases and J 3 bases, with 15 bases left between them. Germline values: CDR1 MGHRA, CDR2 YSYEKL. The CDR3 runs 15 residues. DNA for the CDR3: TGCGCCAGCAGCCAGGCGGGGACGGAACGCTACGAGCAGTACTTC. This translates into CASSQAGTERYEQYF.

V is TRBV4-1 and J is TRBJ2-7, with a weak D call TRBD1 (5 bases). The CDR3 has 15 residues. With 0 bases removed from V and 6 bases from J, the gap between germline ends came to 15 bases. Germline CDR1 is MGHRA and CDR2 is YSYEKL. The CDR3 nucleotides read TGCGCCAGCAGCCAAGAAGGCTCATGGGGCGGCGAGCAGTACTTC. This codes for CASSQEGSWGGEQYF.

The rearrangement uses TRBV19 and TRBJ2-2; possible D gene TRBD2, 5 bases. CDR1 and CDR2 (germline): LNHDA, SQIVND (reference sequence). This CDR3 spans 15 amino acids. V shed 1 base and J shed 5 bases, with 11 bases lying between them. The CDR3, as DNA: TGTGCCAGTAGTATAGGAGGGTGGCGGACCGGGGAGCTGTTTTTT. It yields the protein CASSIGGWRTGELFF. The full variable domain, its missing parts supplied by reference TRBV19 and TRBJ2-2, is DGGITQSPKYLFRKEGQNVTLSCEQNLNHDAMYWYRQDPGQGLRLIYYSQIVNDFQKGDIAEGYSVSREKKESFPLTVTSAQKNPTAFYLCASSIGGWRTGELFFGEGSRLTVL.

CDR3 DNA: TGCAGCGTTGACGCTAGCGGGGGGGGAGATACGCAGTATTTT. Encoded protein: CSVDASGGGDTQYF. The rearrangement uses TRBV29-1 and TRBJ2-3, with TRBD2 matching 12 bases. Trimming at V came to 3 bases and at J to 5 bases, leaving 3 bases not matched to a gene. The CDR3 covers 14 residues. Germline lookup yields CDR1 SQVTM and CDR2 ANQGSEA.